These 6 T cell receptor beta chains were sequenced from one sample in a study of shared T cell receptors in the human thymus. The repertoire was sequenced with immunoSEQ multiplex PCR; TCRdb's copy has only in-frame clones and lacks some. The repertoire holds about 660,000 clones, with roughly 90% as singletons. The same data also went into a second study, on human thymus T cells.

The sequenced sample was thymocytes. These receptors were obtained from a boy younger than two with a congenital heart defect.

V gene TRBV30 combines with J gene TRBJ1-3, with a possible D match to TRBD1 (5 bases). The V gene lost 1 base and the J gene lost 0 bases, with 10 bases spanning the gap. This CDR3 spans 15 amino acids. CDR1 is GTSNPN, CDR2 SVGIG, per germline (reference sequence). In nucleotides, the CDR3 is TGTGCCTGGAGTGGGGGCCCTAGCTCTGGAAACACCATATATTTT. Protein: CAWSGGPSSGNTIYF.

The V and J genes are TRBV4-2 and TRBJ1-2; tentative D call: TRBD1 (6 bases). Germline V gene lookup returns CDR1 LGHNA and CDR2 YNFKEQ. Trimming shortened V by 0 bases and J by 8 bases, and 19 bases separated the two germline ends. The CDR3 is made up of 16 amino acids. The CDR3 coding sequence is TGTGCCAGCAGCCAAGAGAGCGGGACACTCGCGGGAGGCTACACCTTC. This codes for CASSQESGTLAGGYTF.

The chain links TRBV4-3 to TRBJ2-7, with TRBD1 matching 9 bases. Germline assignment: CDR1 LGHNA and CDR2 YSLEER. This CDR3 region has 16 residues. With V trimmed by 1 base and J by 5 bases, 9 bases remained unmatched. The CDR3 DNA follows: TGCGCCAGCAGCCAAGGAAAACAGGGGGCATTCAACGAGCAGTACTTC. It translates to CASSQGKQGAFNEQYF.

The chain joins TRBV10-3 to TRBJ1-1, with 8 positions matching TRBD1. There are 15 residues in the CDR3. V was clipped by 10 bases and J by 2 bases; unmatched bases: 12. Germline CDR1 and CDR2: ENHRY and SYGVKD. The CDR3: CATNSFGQGNTEAFF. The DNA of the CDR3 is TGTGCCACCAATTCCTTTGGACAGGGAAACACTGAAGCTTTCTTT.

The CDR3 DNA reads TGTGCCAGCAGCCTTAAGCCGGGTGAACCCTACGAGCAGTACTTC. Protein: CASSLKPGEPYEQYF. The rearrangement uses TRBV13 and TRBJ2-7, with D uncertain. CDR3 length: 15 amino acids. V lost 5 bases, J lost 2 bases, and 16 bases lay in between. Germline V lookup: CDR1 PRHDT, CDR2 FYEKMQ (reference sequence).

The chain employs TRBV19 and TRBJ2-7; 8 bases agree with TRBD1. The CDR3 loop spans 16 amino acids. Germline assignment: CDR1 LNHDA and CDR2 SQIVND (reference sequence). Losses at the gene ends were 3 bases for V and 3 bases for J; bases not matched to a gene: 10. The CDR3 sequence: CASSMSTGVVVYEQYF. The CDR3 DNA reads TGTGCCAGTAGTATGTCGACAGGGGTAGTGGTCTACGAGCAGTACTTC. The entire variable domain, with the rest obtained from reference TRBV19 and TRBJ2-7, is as follows: DGGITQSPKYLFRKEGQNVTLSCEQNLNHDAMYWYRQDPGQGLRLIYYSQIVNDFQKGDIAEGYSVSREKKESFPLTVTSAQKNPTAFYLCASSMSTGVVVYEQYFGPGTRLTVT.